These 32 T cell receptor beta chains were sequenced from one sample in a study of blood T cell repertoires in COVID-19. TCRdb keeps only in-frame clones here, not all; method: immunoSEQ multiplex PCR. The table shows approximately 160,000 clones, with roughly 87% occurring only once. Source material: PBMCs or T cells enriched from blood (not recorded which). The receptors here all came from a woman between 45 and 65 years old who had recovered from COVID-19.

The V and J genes are TRBV10-3 and TRBJ1-1, with TRBD1 matching 8 bases. Germline CDR1 reads ENHRY; CDR2 reads SYGVKD. The CDR3 has 11 amino acids. The V segment lost 8 bases and the J segment 6 bases; nucleotides outside the gene matches: 2. The CDR3 protein is CAISDRAEAFF. In DNA form, the CDR3 reads TGTGCCATCTCGGACAGGGCTGAAGCTTTCTTT.

The rearrangement uses TRBV19 and TRBJ1-1; 8 positions match TRBD1. Per germline, CDR1 LNHDA and CDR2 SQIVND (reference sequence). With V trimmed by 1 base and J by 0 bases, 10 bases remained unmatched. The CDR3 has 18 amino acids. The CDR3 nucleotides read TGTGCCAGTAGTATAGCTCCAGGGGGCGCGTCTGTGAACACTGAAGCTTTCTTT. Protein product: CASSIAPGGASVNTEAFF.

The chain uses TRBV21-1 and TRBJ2-7; the table's D call of TRBD2 was not tested on the DNA. TRBV21-1 is labeled a pseudogene. CDR3 size: 15 residues. The CDR3 reads CASSKQARETYEQYF. CDR3 bases: TGTGCCAGCAGCAAACAAGCTAGGGAGACCTACGAGCAGTACTTC.

The rearrangement uses TRBV19 and TRBJ2-7, with 12 bases lining up with TRBD2. V lost 3 bases, J lost 3 bases, and 0 bases stayed unmatched. This CDR3 region has 14 residues. Germline assignment: CDR1 LNHDA and CDR2 SQIVND (reference sequence). CDR3 in amino acids: CASSMTSGSYEQYF. CDR3 coding DNA: TGTGCCAGTAGTATGACTAGCGGGAGCTACGAGCAGTACTTC.

The chain couples TRBV24-1 to TRBJ1-2, with 10 bases lining up with TRBD1. Germline trimming cut 5 bases from V and 8 bases from J; bases unmatched to any gene: 10. The germline CDR1 and CDR2 sequences are KGHDR and SFDVKD. The CDR3 totals 15 residues. The CDR3 is CATSASGTGESGYTF. CDR3 nucleotide sequence: TGTGCCACCAGTGCCTCCGGGACAGGGGAGAGCGGCTACACCTTC.

V gene TRBV7-9 combines with J gene TRBJ2-3; 11 bases line up with TRBD2. The CDR3 is made up of 17 amino acids. V was clipped by 1 base and J by 0 bases; unmatched bases: 3. CDR1 SEHNR and CDR2 FQNEAQ come from the germline V gene (reference sequence). CDR3: CASSLELAGVSTDTQYF. CDR3 sequence (DNA): TGTGCCAGCAGCTTAGAACTAGCGGGAGTAAGCACAGATACGCAGTATTTT.

The CDR3 DNA is TGTGCCAGCAGTTTAGGCCCACAGGGAGACACTGAAGCTTTCTTT. Protein product: CASSLGPQGDTEAFF. The chain employs TRBV28 and TRBJ1-1, with D possibly matching TRBD1 (6 bases). Germline values: CDR1 MDHEN, CDR2 SYDVKM. V was trimmed by 2 bases and J by 3 bases, leaving 13 bases between them. The CDR3 runs to 15 residues. The full variable domain, its missing parts supplied by reference TRBV28 and TRBJ1-1, is DVKVTQSSRYLVKRTGEKVFLECVQDMDHENMFWYRQDPGLGLRLIYFSYDVKMKEKGDIPEGYSVSREKKERFSLILESASTNQTSMYLCASSLGPQGDTEAFFGQGTRLTVV.

This clone was observed a few times. The chain links TRBV20-1 to TRBJ1-2; 9 bases map to TRBD1. The V gene end was trimmed by 3 bases and the J gene end by 3 bases; junction bases not matched to a gene: 5. This CDR3 has 14 residues. In germline, CDR1 is DFQATT, CDR2 SNEGSKA (reference sequence). The CDR3 loop reads CSASTGGSDYGYTF. Here the CDR3 DNA reads TGCAGTGCTAGTACAGGGGGCTCAGACTATGGCTACACCTTC.

This chain joins TRBV6-5 and TRBJ1-2; TRBD1 matches 7 bases. The CDR3 length is 14 residues. Germline CDR1 MNHEY, CDR2 SVGAGI. Trimming took 3 bases from V and 2 from J; bases not matched to a gene: 3. The CDR3 spells CASSYQGQNYGYTF. CDR3 DNA sequence: TGTGCCAGCAGTTATCAGGGACAGAACTATGGCTACACCTTC.

This clone showed up just a few times. This chain joins TRBV27 and TRBJ2-1, with D possibly being TRBD2 (5 bases). In germline, CDR1 is MNHEY, CDR2 SMNVEV (reference sequence). V was pared by 6 bases and J by 9 bases, with 24 bases between. This CDR3 is 16 amino acids long. CDR3 amino acids: CASRRSVSASATEQFF. The CDR3 bases are TGTGCCAGCAGACGTTCAGTTAGCGCCTCAGCCACTGAGCAGTTCTTC.

The rearrangement uses TRBV7-2 and TRBJ1-1, with D unresolved. Germline CDR1 SGHTA, CDR2 FQGNSA. V lost 4 bases, J lost 3 bases, and 15 bases lay in between. This CDR3 spans 15 amino acids. CDR3 DNA sequence: TGTGCCAGCAGCTCAGCGGGCCAGGCGTACACTGAAGCTTTCTTT. Its protein product is CASSSAGQAYTEAFF. Supplemented by reference TRBV7-2 and TRBJ1-1, the full variable domain reads GAGVSQSPSNKVTEKGKDVELRCDPISGHTALYWYRQSLGQGLEFLIYFQGNSAPDKSGLPSDRFSAERTGGSVSTLTIQRTQQEDSAVYLCASSSAGQAYTEAFFGQGTRLTVV.

V gene TRBV28 combines with J gene TRBJ1-1, with D perhaps matching TRBD1 (5 bases). Germline V CDR1 and CDR2: MDHEN, SYDVKM. Trimming pared 5 bases from V and 7 bases from J, leaving 20 bases between. The CDR3 length is 15 residues. The CDR3 sequence: CASSTMGGTRNEAFF. DNA of the CDR3: TGTGCCAGCAGTACGATGGGGGGAACCCGTAATGAAGCTTTCTTT.

The CDR3 sequence is CASSLGQGGMDEKLFF. As DNA, the CDR3 is TGTGCCAGCAGCTTGGGGCAAGGAGGGATGGATGAAAAACTGTTTTTT. V gene TRBV5-6 combines with J gene TRBJ1-4; D is uncertain. In germline, CDR1 is SGHDT, CDR2 YYEEEE. This CDR3 comprises 16 residues. Trimming left V 0 bases short and J 6 bases short, with 15 bases between.

This chain connects TRBV19 to TRBJ2-1; 9 bases are shared with TRBD2. V gave up 6 bases and J gave up 0 bases; unmatched junction bases: 6. Germline V lookup: CDR1 LNHDA, CDR2 SQIVND (reference sequence). CDR3 size: 16 residues. The CDR3 bases are TGTGCCAGTAGGAAGGGGCGGGAGGGCTCCTACAATGAGCAGTTCTTC. Translated: CASRKGREGSYNEQFF.

The genes are TRBV19 and TRBJ1-4, with 7 bases that match TRBD1. The CDR3 totals 14 residues. Germline CDR1 reads LNHDA; CDR2 reads SQIVND (reference sequence). The trim removed 4 bases at V and 8 bases at J, leaving 7 bases unmatched. CDR3 residues: CASSRQGPGEKLFF. CDR3 nucleotides: TGTGCCAGTAGTAGACAGGGCCCGGGGGAAAAACTGTTTTTT. Filled out from reference TRBV19 and TRBJ1-4, the complete variable domain reads DGGITQSPKYLFRKEGQNVTLSCEQNLNHDAMYWYRQDPGQGLRLIYYSQIVNDFQKGDIAEGYSVSREKKESFPLTVTSAQKNPTAFYLCASSRQGPGEKLFFGSGTQLSVL.

This sequence joins TRBV19 and TRBJ2-2; D possibly corresponds to TRBD1 (6 bases). The germline V and J ends were trimmed by 4 bases and 4 bases, with 16 bases remaining between them. The germline V gene encodes CDR1 LNHDA and CDR2 SQIVND (reference sequence). The CDR3 length is 16 residues. CDR3 DNA: TGTGCCAGTAGTACGTTCAGGGGCGCGGGCACCGGGGAGCTGTTTTTT. Encoded protein: CASSTFRGAGTGELFF.

The chain joins TRBV6-1 to TRBJ1-6; 8 bases map to TRBD1. Germline V gene sequence: CDR1 MNHNS, CDR2 SASEGT. The J segment lost 9 bases and the V segment lost 0 bases, leaving 7 bases of the junction unmatched. CDR3 length equals 16 residues. CDR3 nucleotide sequence: TGTGCCAGCAGTGAAGCGGGGACAGGTGGCGGTTCACCCCTCCACTTT. Its protein product is CASSEAGTGGGSPLHF.

This clone has a single count. J is TRBJ2-5 and V is TRBV7-9; TRBD2 matches at 7 bases. Germline V gene data show CDR1 as SEHNR and CDR2 as FQNEAQ (reference sequence). CDR3 length: 15 residues. Trimming removed 5 bases from V and 3 bases from J; junction bases left unmatched: 9. The CDR3 here is CASSVEGGPKETQYF. CDR3 DNA: TGTGCCAGCAGCGTTGAGGGAGGGCCTAAAGAGACCCAGTACTTC.

This sequence joins TRBV4-2 and TRBJ2-1, with 13 bases that match TRBD2. From germline, CDR1 is LGHNA and CDR2 YNFKEQ. V lost 6 bases to trimming and J lost 2 bases; unmatched junction nucleotides: 1. The CDR3 totals 15 residues. The CDR3, as DNA: TGTGCCAGCAGGGGGACTAGCGGGACCTACAATGAGCAGTTCTTC. As protein: CASRGTSGTYNEQFF.

This clone was recorded once. V gene TRBV27 combines with J gene TRBJ2-7; 9 bases match TRBD1. The J segment lost 2 bases and the V segment lost 5 bases, leaving 10 bases of the junction unmatched. Germline V gene sequence: CDR1 MNHEY, CDR2 SMNVEV (reference sequence). The CDR3 runs 16 residues. The DNA of the CDR3 is TGTGCCAGCAGTCCATCACAGGGGGCGCGGACCTACGAGCAGTACTTC. Amino acids: CASSPSQGARTYEQYF.

The chain combines TRBV6-5 with TRBJ1-2; tentatively, D is TRBD1 (5 bases). The CDR3 extends over 13 amino acids. The V end lost 9 bases, the J end lost 4 bases, and 15 bases lay between the germline ends. CDR1 MNHEY and CDR2 SVGAGI come from the germline V gene. The CDR3 region has the DNA TGTGCCAGTTGGGGGGGAAGTTTCTATGGCTACACCTTC. It yields the protein CASWGGSFYGYTF.

The V and J genes are TRBV6-5 and TRBJ1-5, with D uncertain. This CDR3 region has 15 residues. V lost 7 bases and J 4 bases, leaving 17 bases between the germline ends. The V gene's germline CDR1 is MNHEY and CDR2 SVGAGI. Here the CDR3 reads CASTTGWGENQPQHF. The CDR3 DNA reads as TGTGCCAGCACCACCGGGTGGGGAGAAAATCAGCCCCAGCATTTT.

The chain links TRBV27 to TRBJ2-7, with a weak D call TRBD2 (5 bases). CDR1 and CDR2 from the germline V gene are MNHEY and SMNVEV (reference sequence). V dropped 6 bases and J dropped 2 bases, with 20 bases sitting between them. This CDR3 is 16 amino acids long. This chain's CDR3 is CASRREKSSIAYEQYF. The CDR3 region has the DNA TGTGCCAGCAGGAGGGAAAAGTCCTCGATTGCCTACGAGCAGTACTTC.

The V gene is TRBV2, the J gene TRBJ1-2, with TRBD1 matching 8 bases. The CDR3 length is 12 residues. V dropped 7 bases and J dropped 7; count of bases not matched to a gene: 5. Germline values: CDR1 SNHLY, CDR2 FYNNEI. The chain's CDR3 is CASNRQGSGYTF. CDR3 in DNA: TGTGCCAGCAACCGACAGGGGTCTGGCTACACCTTC.

In its sample, this clone was seen once. This chain uses TRBV5-4 with TRBJ2-3, with D uncertain. CDR1 SGHNT and CDR2 YYREEE come from the germline V gene (reference sequence). This CDR3 has 15 amino acids. V was shortened by 0 bases and J by 2 bases, with 10 bases between the two germline ends. The CDR3 sequence: CASSLARFDTDTQYF. The CDR3 DNA follows: TGTGCCAGCAGCTTGGCGCGGTTCGACACAGATACGCAGTATTTT.

This chain links TRBV19 with TRBJ1-5; 7 bases line up with TRBD1. V dropped 4 bases and J dropped 0; count of bases not matched to a gene: 3. CDR1 is LNHDA and CDR2 is SQIVND in the germline V gene (reference sequence). The CDR3 has 15 amino acids. The CDR3 sequence is CASSTGQDSNQPQHF. The CDR3 nucleotides read TGTGCCAGTAGTACCGGACAGGATAGCAATCAGCCCCAGCATTTT.

This clone has just a few counts. CDR3 in amino acids: CATSRLAGSQDTQYF. The CDR3 DNA is TGTGCCACCAGCAGACTAGCGGGATCCCAAGATACGCAGTATTTT. The chain links TRBV15 to TRBJ2-3, with 9 bases lining up with TRBD2. Germline values: CDR1 LNHNV, CDR2 YYDKDF (reference sequence). The V gene end was trimmed by 2 bases and the J gene end by 5 bases; junction bases not matched to a gene: 5. The CDR3 runs 15 residues.

This clone was detected once. In DNA form, the CDR3 reads TGTGCCAGCAGTCCCCCAGGACAGCTCTATAGCAATCAGCCCCAGCATTTT. Translation: CASSPPGQLYSNQPQHF. V is TRBV28 and J is TRBJ1-5, with D possibly matching TRBD1 (6 bases). Trimming stripped 5 bases from V and 0 bases from J, with 17 bases between. The CDR3 contains 17 residues. In germline, CDR1 is MDHEN, CDR2 SYDVKM.

This sequence joins TRBV6-2 or TRBV6-3 and TRBJ2-3, with TRBD2 identical over 11 bases. Per the germline V gene, CDR1 is MNHEY and CDR2 is SVGEGT. The J segment lost 3 bases and the V segment lost 6 bases, leaving 2 bases of the junction unmatched. The CDR3 runs 14 residues. CDR3 region: CASSTSGRTDTQYF. For the CDR3, the DNA is TGTGCCAGCAGCACTAGCGGGAGAACAGATACGCAGTATTTT.

V usage is TRBV6-5 and J usage is TRBJ2-3; D unclear. Germline CDR1 reads MNHEY; CDR2 reads SVGAGI. V dropped 6 bases and J dropped 2 bases, with 15 bases sitting between them. The CDR3 runs to 15 residues. CDR3 nucleotides: TGTGCCAGCAGACGACTCCCCCACTCCACAGATACGCAGTATTTT. It codes for CASRRLPHSTDTQYF.

This clone was counted once. The rearrangement joins TRBV3-1 (or the pseudogene TRBV3-2) to TRBJ2-3, with 10 bases matching TRBD2. This CDR3 comprises 22 residues. The V gene's germline CDR1 is LGHDT and CDR2 YNNKEL (reference sequence). The V segment lost 0 bases and the J segment 0 bases; nucleotides outside the gene matches: 18. The CDR3: CASSQDKGLGLAAKSSTDTQYF. CDR3 bases: TGTGCCAGCAGCCAAGATAAGGGTTTAGGACTAGCGGCAAAGAGTAGCACAGATACGCAGTATTTT.

This chain links TRBV27 with TRBJ2-7; maybe TRBD1 (6 bases). This CDR3 contains 14 residues. The germline CDR1 and CDR2 sequences are MNHEY and SMNVEV (reference sequence). Trimming cost V 3 bases and J 2 bases, with 11 bases left between them. As DNA, the CDR3 is TGTGCCAGCAGTTTGGCAGGGGCAACCTACGAGCAGTACTTC. Amino acids: CASSLAGATYEQYF.